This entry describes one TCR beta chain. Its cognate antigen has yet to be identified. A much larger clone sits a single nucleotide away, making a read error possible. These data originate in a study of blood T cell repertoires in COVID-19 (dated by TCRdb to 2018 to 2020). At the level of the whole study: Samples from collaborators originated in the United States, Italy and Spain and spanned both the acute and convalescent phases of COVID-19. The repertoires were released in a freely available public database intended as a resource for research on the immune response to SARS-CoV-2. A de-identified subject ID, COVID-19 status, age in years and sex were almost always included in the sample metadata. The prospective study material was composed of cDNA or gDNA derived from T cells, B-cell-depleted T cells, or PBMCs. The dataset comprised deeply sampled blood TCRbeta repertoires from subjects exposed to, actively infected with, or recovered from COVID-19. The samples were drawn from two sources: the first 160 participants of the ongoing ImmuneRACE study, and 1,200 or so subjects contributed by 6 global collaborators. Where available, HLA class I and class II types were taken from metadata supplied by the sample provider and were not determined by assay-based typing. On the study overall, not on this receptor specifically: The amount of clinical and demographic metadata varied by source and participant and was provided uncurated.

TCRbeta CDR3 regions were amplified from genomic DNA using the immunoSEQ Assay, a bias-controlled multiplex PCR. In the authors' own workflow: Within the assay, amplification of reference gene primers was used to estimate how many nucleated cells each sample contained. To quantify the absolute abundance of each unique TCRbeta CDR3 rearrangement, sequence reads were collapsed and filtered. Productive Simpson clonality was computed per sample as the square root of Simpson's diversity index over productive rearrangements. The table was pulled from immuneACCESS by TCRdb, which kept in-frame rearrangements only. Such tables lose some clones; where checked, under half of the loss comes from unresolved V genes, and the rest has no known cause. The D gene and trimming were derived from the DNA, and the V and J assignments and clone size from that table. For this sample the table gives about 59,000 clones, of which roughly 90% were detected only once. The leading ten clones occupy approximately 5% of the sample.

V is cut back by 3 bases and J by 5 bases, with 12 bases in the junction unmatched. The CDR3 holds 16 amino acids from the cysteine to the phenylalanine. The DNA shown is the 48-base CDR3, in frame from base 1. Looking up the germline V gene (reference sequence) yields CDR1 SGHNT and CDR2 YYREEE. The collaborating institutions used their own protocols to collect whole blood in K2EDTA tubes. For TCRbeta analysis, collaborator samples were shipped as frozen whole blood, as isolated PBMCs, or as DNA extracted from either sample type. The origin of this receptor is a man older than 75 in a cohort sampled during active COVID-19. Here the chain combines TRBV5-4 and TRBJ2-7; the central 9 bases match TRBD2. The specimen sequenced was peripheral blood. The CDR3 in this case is CASSSGAGGPVHEQYF. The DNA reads TGTGCCAGCAGCTCGGGGGCGGGGGGGCCTGTCCACGAGCAGTACTTC. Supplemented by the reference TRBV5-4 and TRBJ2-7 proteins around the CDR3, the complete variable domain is ETGVTQSPTHLIKTRGQQVTLRCSSQSGHNTVSWYQQALGQGPQFIFQYYREEENGRGNFPPRFSGLQFPNYSSELNVNALELDDSALYLCASSSGAGGPVHEQYFGPGTRLTVT.